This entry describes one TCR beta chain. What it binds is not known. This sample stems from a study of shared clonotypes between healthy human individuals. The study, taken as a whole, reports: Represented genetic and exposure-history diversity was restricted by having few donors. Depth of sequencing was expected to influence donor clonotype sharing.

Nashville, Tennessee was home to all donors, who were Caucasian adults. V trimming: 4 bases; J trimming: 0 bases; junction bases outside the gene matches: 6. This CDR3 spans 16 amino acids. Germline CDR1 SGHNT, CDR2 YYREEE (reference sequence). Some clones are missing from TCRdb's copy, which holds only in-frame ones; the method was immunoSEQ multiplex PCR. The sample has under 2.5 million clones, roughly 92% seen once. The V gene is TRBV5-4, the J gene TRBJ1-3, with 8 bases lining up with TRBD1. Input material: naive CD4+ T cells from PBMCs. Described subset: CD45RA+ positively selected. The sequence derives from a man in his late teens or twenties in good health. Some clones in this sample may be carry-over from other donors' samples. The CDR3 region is CASSEGQAGSGNTIYF. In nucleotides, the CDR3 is TGTGCCAGCAGCGAGGGACAGGCTGGCTCTGGAAACACCATATATTTT.